This T cell receptor (beta chain) was retrieved from a study of regulatory T cells in long-lasting Graves disease. The sample's time point: newly diagnosed GD, antithyroid drugs for less than 3 months. PBMC-derived RNA was used for the TCR library. Researchers made TCR beta libraries by using iRepertoire HTBI primers and running Arm-PCR on CDR3 regions. TCRdb independently ran MiXCR on the multiplex PCR reads; one entry per CDR3 protein. Here the sample spans 350,000 to 500,000 distinct CDR3 sequences, roughly 15% being singletons. V lost 6 bases and J lost 2, with 13 bases in between. The CDR3 has 14 amino acids. Per the germline V gene, CDR1 is ENHRY and CDR2 is SYGVKD. These data were likewise used in another study, on T cells in Graves' hyperthyroidism and ophthalmopathy.

Specimen: peripheral blood mononuclear cells (PBMCs), collected at new diagnosis, from a patient treated with antithyroid drugs. This clonotype was obtained from a woman in her thirties with Graves disease. This chain connects TRBV10-3 to TRBJ2-5; D is unclear. This chain's CDR3 is CAIRDLGKQETQYF. In nucleotides, the CDR3 is TGTGCCATCAGGGACCTGGGGAAACAAGAGACCCAGTACTTC.